Below, 26 T cell receptor beta chains from the same sample are listed, as sequenced in a study of CD8 T cells in ankylosing spondylitis. TCRdb called the 5' RACE reads again in MiXCR, with one record for every CDR3 protein. The sample records about 100,000 distinct CDR3 sequences, nearly 25% being singletons. Sequencing used synovial fluid, either unsorted or a sorted T cell fraction (not recorded which). The receptors stem from a male donor with ankylosing spondylitis.

This clonotype appeared a single time. The chain joins TRBV19 to TRBJ1-1, with 8 positions matching TRBD1. The germline CDR1 and CDR2 sequences are LNHDA and SQIVND (reference sequence). The CDR3 runs 18 residues. V dropped 2 bases and J dropped 4; count of bases not matched to a gene: 15. The CDR3 loop reads CASSIPPRTGRASTEAFF. The CDR3 region has the DNA TGTGCCAGTAGTATACCCCCTCGGACAGGGAGGGCGAGCACTGAAGCTTTCTTT. The whole variable domain, filled in from reference TRBV19 and TRBJ1-1, reads DGGITQSPKYLFRKEGQNVTLSCEQNLNHDAMYWYRQDPGQGLRLIYYSQIVNDFQKGDIAEGYSVSREKKESFPLTVTSAQKNPTAFYLCASSIPPRTGRASTEAFFGQGTRLTVV.

Many counts were recorded for this clonotype. CDR3 bases: TGTGCCAGCAGTGATTGGACTAGCGGTTACAATGAGCAGTTCTTC. Protein product: CASSDWTSGYNEQFF. The chain employs TRBV6-1 and TRBJ2-1, with 10 bases identical to TRBD2. The CDR3 totals 15 residues. The germline gives CDR1 MNHNS, CDR2 SASEGT. V lost 3 bases, J lost 4 bases, and 3 bases stayed unmatched.

V usage is TRBV11-2 and J usage is TRBJ1-1, with D perhaps TRBD1 (6 bases). The CDR3 contains 14 residues. CDR1 is SGHAT, CDR2 FQNNGV, per germline. V lost 1 base and J lost 4, with 10 bases in between. The CDR3 nucleotides are TGTGCCAGCAGCTTAGTGGGGACAACCACTGAAGCTTTCTTT. Protein sequence: CASSLVGTTTEAFF.

The V call is TRBV5-5, the J call TRBJ2-7, with TRBD2 matching 8 bases. This CDR3 comprises 13 residues. The trim removed 0 bases at V and 7 bases at J, leaving 3 bases unmatched. Germline CDR1 is SGHKS and CDR2 is YYEKEE (reference sequence). Here the CDR3 reads CASSLGLAGEQYF. CDR3 DNA: TGTGCCAGCAGCTTGGGGCTAGCGGGTGAGCAGTACTTC.

This clonotype was seen repeatedly, ten times or more. Sequence at one end of the junction differs from germline and may be a read error. The V call is TRBV29-1, the J call TRBJ2-1; D gene uncertain. This CDR3 contains 13 residues. Germline CDR1 reads SQVTM; CDR2 reads ANQGSEA. The CDR3 DNA follows: TGCAGCGTAGAAGTAGTAACCTACAATGAGCAGTTCTTC. Amino acids: CSVEVVTYNEQFF.

The V and J genes are TRBV29-1 and TRBJ2-2; D is perhaps TRBD1 or TRBD2 (6 bases each). V was pared by 4 bases and J by 4 bases, with 10 bases between. CDR1 is SQVTM, CDR2 ANQGSEA, per germline. This CDR3 contains 13 residues. CDR3 region: CSVGGAGTGELFF. The CDR3 DNA is TGCAGCGTTGGGGGGGCGGGCACCGGGGAGCTGTTTTTT.

This clonotype showed up just a few times. V is TRBV18 and J is TRBJ2-2; 10 bases fit TRBD2. This CDR3 has 16 amino acids. The V gene's germline CDR1 is KGHSH and CDR2 LQKENI. V was clipped by 3 bases and J by 4 bases; unmatched bases: 5. The CDR3 bases are TGTGCCAGCTCACCGAACAGCGGGAGGGGCACCGGGGAGCTGTTTTTT. Protein: CASSPNSGRGTGELFF.

This clonotype has just a few counts. V and J are TRBV11-2 and TRBJ2-5, with 16 positions matching TRBD2. With 5 bases clipped from V and 7 bases from J, the junction kept 4 bases outside the gene matches. Germline V gives CDR1 SGHAT, CDR2 FQNNGV. The CDR3 sequence is 15 residues long. CDR3 in DNA: TGTGCCAGCAGCACCGGGACTAGCGGGAGGGGGACCCAGTACTTC. It yields the protein CASSTGTSGRGTQYF.

This clonotype was found a few times. The chain couples TRBV20-1 to TRBJ2-2; a weak D match, TRBD1 (6 bases). V was clipped by 1 base and J by 7 bases, with 13 bases between them. Germline CDR1 reads DFQATT; CDR2 reads SNEGSKA (reference sequence). The CDR3 extends over 14 amino acids. The CDR3 spells CSARATGLGGELFF. The CDR3 region has the DNA TGCAGTGCTAGAGCTACAGGGTTAGGCGGGGAGCTGTTTTTT.

Only a few counts were recorded for this clonotype. The genes are TRBV20-1 and TRBJ2-2; TRBD2 agrees at 10 bases. The CDR3 totals 15 residues. V lost 4 bases to trimming and J lost 4 bases; unmatched junction nucleotides: 6. CDR1 is DFQATT, CDR2 SNEGSKA, per germline (reference sequence). CDR3 region: CSAKPSGSFTGELFF. Written as DNA, the CDR3 is TGCAGTGCTAAGCCTAGCGGGAGCTTCACCGGGGAGCTGTTTTTT.

This clonotype was counted ten times or more. This chain connects TRBV12-3 or TRBV12-4 to TRBJ1-5; D is ambiguous. The CDR3 contains 13 residues. Trimming left V 2 bases short and J 6 bases short, with 8 bases between. The CDR3, as DNA: TGTGCCAGCAGTTTATCGGGGATTCAGCCCCAGCATTTT. It is translated as CASSLSGIQPQHF.

This rearrangement joins TRBV30 to TRBJ2-1; TRBD2 agrees at 8 bases. The CDR3 runs 14 residues. J lost 7 bases, V lost 3 bases, and 8 bases had no gene match. Per germline, CDR1 GTSNPN and CDR2 SVGIG (reference sequence). The CDR3: CAWRGAGVDNEQFF. CDR3 nucleotides: TGTGCCTGGAGAGGAGCGGGAGTGGATAATGAGCAGTTCTTC.

CDR3 DNA sequence: TGTGCCACCAGTGAACCTGGACAGGACTATGGCTACACCTTC. It encodes CATSEPGQDYGYTF. The J gene is TRBJ1-2, the V gene TRBV24-1; TRBD1 matches 7 bases. The CDR3 is made up of 14 amino acids. The V and J ends lost 4 bases and 3 bases, in that order; junction bases with no gene match: 4. In germline, CDR1 is KGHDR, CDR2 SFDVKD.

The chain is built from TRBV27 and TRBJ1-1; unclear D gene. Between the trimmed V and J ends, which lost 4 bases and 1 base, there was a span of 7 bases. In germline, CDR1 is MNHEY, CDR2 SMNVEV (reference sequence). The CDR3 totals 13 residues. In DNA, the CDR3 is TGTGCCAGCAGTTCTGGGAAGAACACTGAAGCTTTCTTT. It specifies CASSSGKNTEAFF.

This clonotype was seen more than once but under ten times. The rearrangement links TRBV20-1 to TRBJ2-2, with 7 bases identical to TRBD2. Germline V gene sequence: CDR1 DFQATT, CDR2 SNEGSKA (reference sequence). This CDR3 spans 14 amino acids. With 6 bases clipped from V and 4 bases from J, the junction kept 8 bases outside the gene matches. CDR3: CSAAGRESTGELFF. The CDR3 bases are TGCAGTGCCGCTGGGCGGGAGTCCACCGGGGAGCTGTTTTTT.

The DNA of the CDR3 is TGTGCCAGCAGTGAAACTAGGACCTACAATGAGCAGTTCTTC. Its translation is CASSETRTYNEQFF. The chain is built from TRBV6-1 and TRBJ2-1; a weak D match, TRBD2 (5 bases). CDR3 length: 14 residues. V lost 2 bases and J 2 bases, leaving 7 bases between the germline ends. Per the germline V gene, CDR1 is MNHNS and CDR2 is SASEGT.

This clonotype was observed many times. The gene calls are TRBV6-1 and TRBJ2-7; D is unresolved. V was shortened by 6 bases and J by 5 bases, with 8 bases between the two germline ends. Germline-derived CDR1 and CDR2 are MNHNS and SASEGT. The CDR3 length is 11 residues. CDR3 DNA sequence: TGTGCCAGCAGCTTATTGGACGAGCAGTACTTC. It specifies CASSLLDEQYF.

The rearrangement links TRBV5-1 to TRBJ2-7; D possibly matches TRBD1 or TRBD2 (5 bases each). CDR1 SGHRS and CDR2 YFSETQ come from the germline V gene. The CDR3 covers 15 residues. The V end was cut by 4 bases, the J end by 3 bases, with 17 bases between. CDR3 amino acids: CASSPPTGPDYEQYF. CDR3 DNA: TGCGCCAGCAGCCCGCCGACGGGGCCCGACTACGAGCAGTACTTC. Together with reference TRBV5-1 and TRBJ2-7, the CDR3 gives the full variable domain: KAGVTQTPRYLIKTRGQQVTLSCSPISGHRSVSWYQQTPGQGLQFLFEYFSETQRNKGNFPGRFSGRQFSNSRSEMNVSTLELGDSALYLCASSPPTGPDYEQYFGPGTRLTVT.

This chain joins TRBV3-1 and TRBJ2-5, with D unclear. From germline, CDR1 is LGHDT and CDR2 YNNKEL (reference sequence). CDR3 length: 12 residues. Trimming left V 7 bases short and J 3 bases short, with 9 bases between. CDR3 residues: CASNHRKETQYF. In DNA, the CDR3 is TGTGCCAGCAACCACCGAAAAGAGACCCAGTACTTC.

The gene calls are TRBV15 and TRBJ1-3, with a possible D match to TRBD1 (5 bases). The CDR3 spans 16 residues. V lost 1 base and J lost 0, with 10 bases in between. Germline values: CDR1 LNHNV, CDR2 YYDKDF (reference sequence). The CDR3 nucleotides are TGTGCCACCAGCAGAGGAGGGGTCTTCTCTGGAAACACCATATATTTT. This encodes CATSRGGVFSGNTIYF.

This clonotype has just a few counts. CDR3 DNA: TGCAGCGTTGAAGCGGGGGGCAGGAAGAACACTGAAGCTTTCTTT. Encoded protein: CSVEAGGRKNTEAFF. This chain uses TRBV29-1 with TRBJ1-1; D might be TRBD1 (6 bases). The CDR3 contains 15 residues. Between the trimmed V and J ends, which lost 1 base and 1 base, there was a span of 13 bases. Looked up from germline, CDR1 is SQVTM and CDR2 is ANQGSEA.

The V gene is TRBV7-9, the J gene TRBJ1-1, with D possibly matching TRBD1 (5 bases). Germline CDR1 and CDR2: SEHNR and FQNEAQ (reference sequence). The V end was cut by 8 bases, the J end by 7 bases, with 17 bases between. The CDR3 contains 13 residues. The CDR3, as DNA: TGTGCCAGCTCAACGTGGGGGTCGATTGAAGCTTTCTTT. Translating gives CASSTWGSIEAFF.

This chain connects TRBV5-1 to TRBJ2-2; 12 bases align to TRBD2. Per germline, CDR1 SGHRS and CDR2 YFSETQ. CDR3 length: 17 residues. Trimming removed 6 bases from V and 4 bases from J; junction bases left unmatched: 10. For the CDR3, the DNA is TGCGCCAGCATCTCGGGGACTAGCGGGTTTTTCACCGGGGAGCTGTTTTTT. Translated, it gives CASISGTSGFFTGELFF.

The chain is built from TRBV27 and TRBJ2-7; D is possibly TRBD2 (6 bases). The CDR3 runs to 14 residues. The ends were cut back, 7 bases at V and 7 bases at J, with 20 bases in the middle. Germline CDR1 is MNHEY and CDR2 is SMNVEV (reference sequence). CDR3 bases: TGTGCCAGCAATTACCTAGGGCCGGAGGGGGAGCAGTACTTC. Protein product: CASNYLGPEGEQYF.

CDR3 sequence reads: CASSLSSGTNYNEQFF. The CDR3 DNA reads as TGTGCCAGCAGCTTAAGTAGCGGGACAAACTACAATGAGCAGTTCTTC. The rearrangement uses TRBV11-2 and TRBJ2-1; 8 positions match TRBD2. This CDR3 spans 16 amino acids. With 2 bases clipped from V and 3 bases from J, the junction kept 6 bases outside the gene matches. CDR1 is SGHAT, CDR2 FQNNGV, per germline.

The rearrangement uses TRBV20-1 and TRBJ1-1, with a weak D call TRBD1 (6 bases). This CDR3 comprises 12 residues. Trimming removed 4 bases at V and 9 bases at J, with 15 bases between. The germline CDR1 and CDR2 sequences are DFQATT and SNEGSKA (reference sequence). CDR3 in amino acids: CSAKEGVKKAFF. CDR3 in DNA: TGCAGTGCTAAAGAGGGGGTCAAAAAAGCTTTCTTT.